This note documents a single TCR beta chain sequence. Its antigen target is currently unknown. No quality values exist for individual bases; no much larger clone is one base distant. These data belong to a study of OX40 agonist ivuxolimab in advanced cancers. Describing the broader study: Ivuxolimab was a fully human IgG2 agonistic monoclonal antibody targeting the costimulatory receptor OX40 (CD134). Of the approximately 54 dose-escalation patients, hepatocellular carcinoma was present in about 20, melanoma in around 15, renal cell carcinoma in 9 and head and neck cancer in 9. In the dose-escalation cohort, 70% to 90% of patients were male, and the mean age was roughly 56 years with a range of roughly 23 to 90. Intravenous ivuxolimab was administered to patients every 2 weeks at six dose levels: 0.01, 0.1, 0.3, 1.5, 3 and 10 mg/kg. Patients were allowed to have had prior anti-PD-1, anti-PD-L1 or anti-CTLA-4 therapy, and approximately 40% of the dose-escalation patients had been treated with checkpoint inhibitors. The point of sequencing TCRbeta in the periphery was to test whether ivuxolimab changed TCR sequence diversity and drove clonal T-cell expansion. Partial responses were achieved by three dose-escalation patients, of whom one had hepatocellular carcinoma and two had cutaneous melanoma. The paper covers the monotherapy dose-escalation part of the phase I ivuxolimab trial, which included N of about 50 patients. The paper's findings and limits, for the study overall: After ivuxolimab, more expanded clones were found on average in CD8+ T cells than in CD4+ T cells. At doses from 0.1 to 3.0 mg/kg, clonal expansion was seen in both CD4+ and CD8+ blood T cells between baseline and week 6. Low levels of normalized T-cell clonal expansion were also seen in some patients who did not respond. In the 0.1-3.0 mg/kg groups, partial responders were among the patients with the lowest normalized peripheral clonal expansion, particularly in CD8+ T cells. Antigen specificity was not determined for the clonally expanded peripheral T cells.

The trial excluded patients who had a history of autoimmune disease or were on systemic immunosuppression. Peripheral blood for TCR sequencing was collected from all dose cohorts at baseline, on cycle 4 day 1, and on cycle 7 day 1. Samples came from an open-label, multicenter, first-in-human phase I dose-escalation trial of ivuxolimab. Adults with locally advanced or metastatic melanoma, renal cell, hepatocellular, or head and neck squamous cell carcinoma were enrolled in the trial. Before TCR sequencing, CD4+ and CD8+ T cells were separately sorted from peripheral blood. Genomic DNA was extracted from sorted cells for sequencing of the TCRbeta CDR3 region. The immunoSEQ Assay was used for sequencing of TCRbeta CDR3 regions. The immuneACCESS repertoire file appears here via TCRdb, limited to in-frame rearrangements. These files lack a portion of the clones; in checked studies, under half of the deficit traces to unresolved V genes, and the cause of the others is not known. The sample table contains roughly 9,700 clones; only one count was recorded for about 80% of them. About 29% of the sample lies in the top ten.

The sample was CD4+ or CD8+ T cells sorted from blood, taken in a trial of the OX40 agonist ivuxolimab. The sequence was obtained from an adult with an advanced solid tumor such as melanoma, head and neck, liver or kidney cancer.

CDR3 protein: CASRMKLETQYF. The DNA sequence is TGTGCCAGCAGGATGAAGCTGGAGACCCAGTACTTC. The chain is encoded by TRBV2 joined to TRBJ2-5, with the D segment identity uncertain. From the germline V gene, CDR1 is SNHLY and CDR2 is FYNNEI. The CDR3 holds 12 amino acids from the cysteine to the phenylalanine. CDR3 DNA only is kept here, 36 bases in frame from base 1. Relative to germline, V is 6 bases shorter and J is 5 bases shorter, with 10 bases between their ends.